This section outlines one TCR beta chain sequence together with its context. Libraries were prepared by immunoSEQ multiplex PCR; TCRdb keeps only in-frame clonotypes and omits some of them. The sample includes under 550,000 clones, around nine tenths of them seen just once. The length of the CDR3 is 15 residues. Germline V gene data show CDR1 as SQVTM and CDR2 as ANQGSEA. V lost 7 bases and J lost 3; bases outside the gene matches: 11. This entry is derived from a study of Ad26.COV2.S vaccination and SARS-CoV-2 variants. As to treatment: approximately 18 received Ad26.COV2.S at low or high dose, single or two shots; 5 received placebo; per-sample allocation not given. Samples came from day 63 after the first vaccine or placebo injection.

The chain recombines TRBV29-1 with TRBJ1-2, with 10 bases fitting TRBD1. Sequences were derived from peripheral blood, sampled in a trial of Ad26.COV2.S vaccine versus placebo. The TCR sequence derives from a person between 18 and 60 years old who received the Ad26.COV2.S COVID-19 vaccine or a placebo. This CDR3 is CSDRGQGGIYYGYTF. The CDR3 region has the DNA TGCAGCGACCGAGGACAGGGGGGAATTTACTATGGCTACACCTTC.